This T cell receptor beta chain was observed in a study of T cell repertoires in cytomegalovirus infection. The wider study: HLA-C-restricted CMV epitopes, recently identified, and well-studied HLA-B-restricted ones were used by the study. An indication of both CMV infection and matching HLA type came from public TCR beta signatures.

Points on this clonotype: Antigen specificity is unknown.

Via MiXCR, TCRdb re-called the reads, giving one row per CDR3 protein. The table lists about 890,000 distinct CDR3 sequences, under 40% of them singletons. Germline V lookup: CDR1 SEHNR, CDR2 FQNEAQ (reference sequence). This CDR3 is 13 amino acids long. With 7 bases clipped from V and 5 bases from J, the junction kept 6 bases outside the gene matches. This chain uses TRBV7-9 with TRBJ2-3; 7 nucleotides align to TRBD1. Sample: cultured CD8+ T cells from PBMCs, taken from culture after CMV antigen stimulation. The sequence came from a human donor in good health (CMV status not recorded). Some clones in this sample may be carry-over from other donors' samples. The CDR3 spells CASNPSGGDTQYF. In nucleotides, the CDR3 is TGTGCCAGCAACCCTTCAGGGGGAGATACGCAGTATTTT.